This T cell receptor (beta chain) was sequenced during a study of CD8+ T cells in alopecia areata. Study information: Scoring of treated patients' severity used the percentage of affected scalp area.

Indicated treatment: oral pan-JAK inhibitor, 5-10 mg twice daily. Individuals with alopecia areata gave both lesional scalp punch biopsies and peripheral blood for collection. Following RNA extraction, reverse transcription yielded cDNA that acted as the sequencing template. Profiled with immunoSEQ multiplex PCR; TCRdb holds only in-frame clones, not every one. Of 190,000 or so clones in the sample, around 60% are singletons; the top ten hold over 9.5%. The CDR3 length is 12 residues. Per the germline V gene, CDR1 is GTSNPN and CDR2 is SVGIG (reference sequence). Trimming cost V 2 bases and J 8 bases, with 12 bases left between them.

The TCR was taken from a human donor with alopecia areata. The rearrangement uses TRBV30 and TRBJ1-2; TRBD1 might be the D (5 bases). The sample consisted of CD8+ T cells sorted from blood, taken at week 24, from a patient treated with tofacitinib. The CDR3 nucleotides read TGTGCCTGGAGTAGGGGAATTGTCGGCTACACCTTC. Translation gives CAWSRGIVGYTF.